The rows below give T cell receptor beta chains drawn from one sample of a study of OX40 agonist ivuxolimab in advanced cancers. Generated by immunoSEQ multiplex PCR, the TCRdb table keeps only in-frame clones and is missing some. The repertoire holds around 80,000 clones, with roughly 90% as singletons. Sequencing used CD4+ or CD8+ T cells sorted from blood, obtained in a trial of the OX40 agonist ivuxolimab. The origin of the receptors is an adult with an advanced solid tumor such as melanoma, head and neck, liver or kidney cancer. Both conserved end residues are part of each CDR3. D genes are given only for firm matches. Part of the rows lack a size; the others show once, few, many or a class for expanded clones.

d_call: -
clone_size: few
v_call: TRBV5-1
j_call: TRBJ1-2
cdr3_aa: CASSLEDSIYGYTF
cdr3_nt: TGCGCCAGCAGCTTGGAGGACAGTATCTATGGCTACACCTTC

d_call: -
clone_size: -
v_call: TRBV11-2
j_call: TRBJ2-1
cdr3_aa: CASNVGVLSEQFF
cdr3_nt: TGTGCCAGCAACGTTGGGGTACTTAGTGAGCAGTTCTTC

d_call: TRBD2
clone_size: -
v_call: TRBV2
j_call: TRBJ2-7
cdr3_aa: CASSEIPAGDIF
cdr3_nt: TGTGCCAGCAGTGAGATCCCAGCGGGGGATATTTTC

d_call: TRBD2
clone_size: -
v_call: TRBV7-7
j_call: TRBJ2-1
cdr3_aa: CASSLVAGGLDEQFF
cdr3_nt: TGTGCTAGCAGCTTAGTAGCGGGGGGGCTGGATGAGCAGTTCTTC

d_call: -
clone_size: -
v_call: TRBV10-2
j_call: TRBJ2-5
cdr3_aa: CASSALGRLQETQYF
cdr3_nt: TGCGCCAGCAGTGCCCTGGGACGGCTCCAAGAGACCCAGTACTTC

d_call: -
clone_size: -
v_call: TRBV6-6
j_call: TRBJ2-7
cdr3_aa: CASSPGHLYEQYF
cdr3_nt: TGTGCCAGCAGCCCGGGACATCTGTACGAGCAGTACTTC

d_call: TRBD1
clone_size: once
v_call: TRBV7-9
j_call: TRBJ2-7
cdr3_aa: CASSPPFRQGTYEQYF
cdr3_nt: TGTGCCAGCAGCCCTCCCTTTAGACAGGGGACCTACGAGCAGTACTTC

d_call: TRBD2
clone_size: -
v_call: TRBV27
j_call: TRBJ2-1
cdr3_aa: CASSLSGGARNEQFF
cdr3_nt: TGTGCCAGCAGCCTCAGCGGGGGGGCTAGAAATGAGCAGTTCTTC

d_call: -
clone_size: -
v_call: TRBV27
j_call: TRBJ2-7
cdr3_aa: CASSLSDQLEPYF
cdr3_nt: TGTGCCAGCAGTTTATCGGACCAACTAGAACCGTACTTC

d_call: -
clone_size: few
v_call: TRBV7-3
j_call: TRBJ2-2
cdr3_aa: CASSVNTGELFF
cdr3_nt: TGTGCCAGCAGCGTGAACACCGGGGAGCTGTTTTTT

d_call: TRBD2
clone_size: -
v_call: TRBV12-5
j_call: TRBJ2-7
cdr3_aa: CASGWGGSYEQYF
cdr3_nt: TGTGCTAGTGGCTGGGGGGGAAGCTACGAGCAGTACTTC

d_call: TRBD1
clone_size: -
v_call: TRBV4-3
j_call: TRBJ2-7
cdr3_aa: CASSQEVHRDRVYEQYF
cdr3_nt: TGCGCCAGCAGCCAAGAAGTCCACCGGGACAGAGTTTACGAGCAGTACTTC

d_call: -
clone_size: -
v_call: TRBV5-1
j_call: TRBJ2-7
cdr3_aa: CASSEDTPWDEQYF
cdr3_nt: TGCGCCAGCAGCGAGGACACCCCCTGGGACGAGCAGTACTTC

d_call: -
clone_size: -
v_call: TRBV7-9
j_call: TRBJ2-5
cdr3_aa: CASIDGAGETQYF
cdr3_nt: TGTGCCAGCATCGATGGGGCTGGGGAGACCCAGTACTTC

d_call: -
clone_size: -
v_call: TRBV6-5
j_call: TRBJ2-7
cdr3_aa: CASSYLYEQYF
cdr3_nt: TGTGCCAGCAGTTATTTGTACGAGCAGTACTTC

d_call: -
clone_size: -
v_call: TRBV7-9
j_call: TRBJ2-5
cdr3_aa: CASSFPASAFPRETQYF
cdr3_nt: TGTGCCAGCAGCTTCCCGGCTAGCGCGTTCCCAAGAGAGACCCAGTACTTC

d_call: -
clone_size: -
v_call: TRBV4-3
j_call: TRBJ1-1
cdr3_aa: CASSPGPLGGTEAFF
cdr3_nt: TGCGCCAGCAGCCCAGGGCCTTTAGGGGGCACTGAAGCTTTCTTT

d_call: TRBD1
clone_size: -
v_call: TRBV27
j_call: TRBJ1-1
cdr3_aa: CASRRDTGVTEAFF
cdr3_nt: TGTGCCAGCAGACGAGACACAGGGGTTACTGAAGCTTTCTTT

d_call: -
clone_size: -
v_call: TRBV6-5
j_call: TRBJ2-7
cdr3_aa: CASSYGTSYEQYF
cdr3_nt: TGTGCCAGCAGTTACGGGACATCCTACGAGCAGTACTTC

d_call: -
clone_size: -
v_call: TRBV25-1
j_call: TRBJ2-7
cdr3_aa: CASIGRDSYEQYF
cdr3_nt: TGTGCCAGCATCGGACGGGACTCCTACGAGCAGTACTTC

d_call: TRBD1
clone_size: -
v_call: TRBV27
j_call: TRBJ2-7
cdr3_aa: CASSPGTGGYEQYF
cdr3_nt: TGTGCCAGCAGTCCCGGGACAGGGGGCTACGAGCAGTACTTC

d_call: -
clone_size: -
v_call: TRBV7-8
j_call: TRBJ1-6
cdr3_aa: CASSLLGQAHGSPLHF
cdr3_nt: TGTGCCAGCAGCTTACTGGGGCAGGCGCACGGTTCACCCCTCCACTTT

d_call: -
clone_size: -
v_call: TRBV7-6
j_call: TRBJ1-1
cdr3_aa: CATRRGDTEAFF
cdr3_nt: TGTGCAACGCGCAGAGGGGACACTGAAGCTTTCTTT

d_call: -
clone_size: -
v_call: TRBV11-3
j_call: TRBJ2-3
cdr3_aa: CASSTGPPDTQYF
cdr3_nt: TGTGCCAGCAGCACGGGACCTCCAGATACGCAGTATTTT

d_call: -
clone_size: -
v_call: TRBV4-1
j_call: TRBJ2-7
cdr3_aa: CASSQEARGYEQYF
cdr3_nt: TGCGCCAGCAGCCAAGAGGCCAGGGGCTACGAGCAGTACTTC

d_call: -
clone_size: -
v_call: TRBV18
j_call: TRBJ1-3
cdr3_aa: CASSPAAGSRGNTIYF
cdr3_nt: TGTGCCAGCTCACCCGCTGCCGGGAGTCGGGGAAACACCATATATTTT

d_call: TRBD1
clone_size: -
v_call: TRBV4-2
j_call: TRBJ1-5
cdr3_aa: CASSQEAGGVQPQHF
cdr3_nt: TGTGCCAGCAGCCAAGAGGCAGGGGGTGTTCAGCCCCAGCATTTT

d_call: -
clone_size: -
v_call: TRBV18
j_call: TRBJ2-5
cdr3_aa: CASSPDGTAGETQYF
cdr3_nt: TGTGCCAGCTCACCGGACGGGACAGCGGGCGAGACCCAGTACTTC

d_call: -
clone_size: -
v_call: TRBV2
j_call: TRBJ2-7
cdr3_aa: CASSGDGSYEQYF
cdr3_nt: TGTGCCAGCAGTGGTGACGGATCCTACGAGCAGTACTTC